The sequence of this TCR beta chain was determined in a study of T cells after yellow fever vaccination. The CDR3 loop spans 16 amino acids. Germline-derived CDR1 and CDR2 are WSHSY and SAAADI. Trimming removed 2 bases from V and 7 bases from J, with 18 bases in between. MiXCR, applied by TCRdb to the 5' RACE reads, yields one record per CDR3 protein. The sample consists of about 260,000 distinct CDR3 sequences, 13% of them appearing once. The V gene is TRBV10-2, the J gene TRBJ2-1; D possibly corresponds to TRBD1 (5 bases). This TCR was recovered from a man aged 25-45 years who received the YFV17D yellow fever vaccine. The source material was CD4+ T cells sorted from PBMCs, sampled 45 days after the yellow fever booster vaccination. CDR3: CASSERWAGKSNEQFF. CDR3 coding DNA: TGCGCCAGCAGTGAGAGGTGGGCAGGGAAGAGTAATGAGCAGTTCTTC.